This T cell receptor (beta chain) was found in a study of siplizumab effects on memory and regulatory T cells. Findings and caveats of the study: The naive T cell population seemed more diverse than memory cells and seemed a major contributor to the alloresponse.

The germline V and J ends were trimmed by 6 bases and 5 bases, with 19 bases remaining between them. Germline V CDR1 and CDR2: MNHEY, SVGAGI. The CDR3 contains 15 residues. On this clone itself: Its antigen is undetermined.

TCRdb's copy holds only in-frame clones and misses some; the assay was immunoSEQ multiplex PCR. The sample lists some 100,000 clones, under 95% occurring once. The V and J genes are TRBV6-5 and TRBJ1-1; no clear D. The sequence was collected from a human donor in good health. What was sequenced was CD8+ T cells sorted from blood. CDR3 nucleotide sequence: TGTGCCAGCAGCTCCGGGTTGGAAATCTGGACTGAAGCTTTCTTT. This encodes CASSSGLEIWTEAFF.